This TCR beta chain was observed in a study of blood T cell repertoires in COVID-19. Study as a whole: There were acute and convalescent COVID-19 samples, and they came from the United States, Italy and Spain. Sample material is recorded as cDNA or gDNA derived from T cells, B-cell-depleted T cells, or PBMCs.

Authors' analysis steps: Nucleated cell number was recorded as an estimate derived from reference gene primer amplification. Produced via immunoSEQ multiplex PCR; TCRdb's table is partial and in-frame only. V, J and clone size are those of that table, while D and trimming were read from the DNA. Of just under 350,000 clones listed, 90% to 95% were seen once; the top ten hold 2.5% to 4%. V was shortened by 4 bases and J by 0 bases, with 16 bases between the two germline ends. The CDR3 length is 17 residues. Germline V gene data show CDR1 as SEHNR and CDR2 as FQNEAQ (reference sequence). This TCR was recovered from a woman under 30 who had recovered from COVID-19. The sequenced sample was peripheral blood. The chain recombines TRBV7-9 with TRBJ2-1, with D perhaps matching TRBD2 (6 bases). The DNA of the CDR3 is TGTGCCAGCAGCTCGGCTAGCGCACATTACTCCTACAATGAGCAGTTCTTC. It yields the protein CASSSASAHYSYNEQFF.